A single sample is the source of the 4 T cell receptor beta chains below, sequenced in a study of cytomegalovirus exposure and HLA in healthy donors. The PCR had 60 Vbeta and 13 Jbeta primers. TCRdb's table, derived via immunoSEQ multiplex PCR, lists solely in-frame clones and lacks some. The table lists fewer than 150,000 clones, with roughly 2% in the top ten. The sample taken for sequencing was PBMCs. The receptors here all came from an older woman in good health and CMV-seronegative.

This chain joins TRBV7-3 and TRBJ1-2; maybe TRBD1 (5 bases). With 2 bases removed from V and 4 bases from J, the gap between germline ends came to 14 bases. The CDR3 totals 15 residues. Looked up from germline, CDR1 is SGHTA and CDR2 is FQGTGA. This CDR3 is CASSLSAQGFYGYTF. The CDR3 DNA is TGTGCCAGCAGCTTATCGGCCCAGGGATTCTATGGCTACACCTTC.

This sequence joins TRBV28 and TRBJ1-3, with 8 bases fitting TRBD1. V shed 6 bases, J shed 8 bases, and the junction held 6 bases outside the gene matches. The CDR3 is made up of 13 amino acids. Per the germline V gene, CDR1 is MDHEN and CDR2 is SYDVKM. The CDR3 DNA is TGTGCCAGCAGGACGACAGGGGTGGACACCATATATTTT. This encodes CASRTTGVDTIYF. Supplemented by reference TRBV28 and TRBJ1-3, the full variable domain reads DVKVTQSSRYLVKRTGEKVFLECVQDMDHENMFWYRQDPGLGLRLIYFSYDVKMKEKGDIPEGYSVSREKKERFSLILESASTNQTSMYLCASRTTGVDTIYFGEGSWLTVV.

This rearrangement joins TRBV6-5 to TRBJ2-6; D ambiguous. Trimming shortened V by 0 bases and J by 0 bases, and 3 bases separated the two germline ends. The CDR3 is 15 amino acids. Germline CDR1 MNHEY, CDR2 SVGAGI. CDR3 DNA sequence: TGTGCCAGCAGTTACTCGGCCTCTGGGGCCAACGTCCTGACTTTC. Translating it yields CASSYSASGANVLTF.

The rearrangement uses TRBV7-9 and TRBJ2-1; weak D call: TRBD2 (5 bases). The CDR3 runs to 15 residues. Between the trimmed V and J ends, which lost 5 bases and 5 bases, there was a span of 16 bases. Germline CDR1 and CDR2: SEHNR and FQNEAQ (reference sequence). CDR3 residues: CASSETGRVNNEQFF. The CDR3 DNA reads TGTGCCAGCAGCGAAACGGGAAGGGTGAACAATGAGCAGTTCTTC.